These 27 T cell receptor beta chains came from one sample sequenced in a study of follicular helper T cells after annual influenza vaccination. Libraries were prepared by immunoSEQ multiplex PCR; TCRdb keeps only in-frame clonotypes and omits some of them. The sample has 9,500 to 13,000 clones, about 85% seen once. Indicated time point: 2015-2016 season, pre-vaccination. The sequencing used CXCR5+ CD38- circulating T follicular helper cells from blood, collected on the day of influenza vaccination. The subset is: circulating Tfh, non-naive CD4+CXCR5+PD-1+ (ICOS+CD38+ or ICOS-CD38-). All receptors come from an adult who received the influenza vaccine.

This chain links TRBV4-1 with TRBJ2-7, with 10 bases fitting TRBD1. J was trimmed by 3 bases and V by 0 bases; bases with no gene match: 8. CDR1 is MGHRA and CDR2 is YSYEKL in the germline V gene. The CDR3 length is 17 residues. The CDR3 sequence is CASSQEVGQGPRYEQYF. Here the CDR3 DNA reads TGCGCCAGCAGCCAAGAAGTGGGACAGGGGCCCCGCTACGAGCAGTACTTC.

The rearrangement links TRBV5-1 to TRBJ2-5; 9 bases agree with TRBD2. V trimming: 2 bases; J trimming: 3 bases; junction bases outside the gene matches: 5. CDR1 and CDR2 (germline): SGHRS, YFSETQ. The CDR3 is 15 residues long. In nucleotides, the CDR3 is TGCGCCAGCAGCTTACGTGGCGGGAGGGAAGAGACCCAGTACTTC. Translating gives CASSLRGGREETQYF. The variable domain in full, completed from reference TRBV5-1 and TRBJ2-5, reads KAGVTQTPRYLIKTRGQQVTLSCSPISGHRSVSWYQQTPGQGLQFLFEYFSETQRNKGNFPGRFSGRQFSNSRSEMNVSTLELGDSALYLCASSLRGGREETQYFGPGTRLLVL.

The rearrangement links TRBV6-5 to TRBJ2-7; 8 nucleotides match TRBD2. With V trimmed by 7 bases and J by 1 base, 9 bases remained unmatched. Looked up from germline, CDR1 is MNHEY and CDR2 is SVGAGI. The CDR3 has 15 residues. For the CDR3, the DNA is TGTGCCAGCACCCCCACCGGGAGGGAGTCCTACGAGCAGTACTTC. This encodes CASTPTGRESYEQYF.

With regard to this clone: One junction end disagrees with the germline gene, perhaps due to a read error. This rearrangement joins TRBV20-1 to TRBJ2-4; D not certain. This CDR3 has 8 amino acids. Germline-derived CDR1 and CDR2 are DFQATT and SNEGSKA (reference sequence). CDR3 residues: CSARDGSF. The CDR3, as DNA: TGCAGTGCTAGAGATGGCTCCTTC.

This clone was recorded a few times. Written as DNA, the CDR3 is TGTGCCAGCAGTTCACAGGGGGGCCCAGGTGGAGAGCAGTACTTC. Protein: CASSSQGGPGGEQYF. The genes are TRBV6-1 and TRBJ2-7; the match to TRBD1 covers 8 bases. V gave up 5 bases and J gave up 7 bases; unmatched junction bases: 13. Germline V CDR1 and CDR2: MNHNS, SASEGT. This CDR3 region has 15 residues.

This chain uses TRBV2 with TRBJ2-7; TRBD2 matches 14 bases. Germline V gene sequence: CDR1 SNHLY, CDR2 FYNNEI. V shed 6 bases, J shed 5 bases, and the junction held 6 bases outside the gene matches. This CDR3 is 15 amino acids long. CDR3 in DNA: TGTGCCAGCAGAAGACTAGCGGGAGGGCGGGACGAGCAGTACTTC. Its protein is CASRRLAGGRDEQYF.

The chain employs TRBV9 and TRBJ2-7; 8 positions agree with TRBD1. The V gene's germline CDR1 is SGDLS and CDR2 YYNGEE. This CDR3 has 14 amino acids. The V gene end was trimmed by 4 bases and the J gene end by 2 bases; junction bases not matched to a gene: 5. The CDR3 reads CASSPRTGTYEQYF. CDR3 bases: TGTGCCAGCAGCCCTCGGACAGGGACCTACGAGCAGTACTTC. Full variable domain (remainder filled in from reference TRBV9 and TRBJ2-7): DSGVTQTPKHLITATGQRVTLRCSPRSGDLSVYWYQQSLDQGLQFLIQYYNGEERAKGNILERFSAQQFPDLHSELNLSSLELGDSALYFCASSPRTGTYEQYFGPGTRLTVT.

The genes are TRBV19 and TRBJ2-2, with 10 nucleotides matching TRBD2. CDR1 is LNHDA and CDR2 is SQIVND in the germline V gene (reference sequence). The trim removed 6 bases at V and 5 bases at J, leaving 9 bases unmatched. The CDR3 has 16 residues. The CDR3 sequence is CASSGGDSGRTGELFF. CDR3 DNA sequence: TGTGCCAGTAGCGGAGGGGATAGCGGGAGGACCGGGGAGCTGTTTTTT.

The V call is TRBV28, the J call TRBJ2-3, with 8 bases aligning to TRBD2. The junction had 21 bases not matched to a gene; V was cut back by 7 bases and J by 6 bases. Germline V gene data show CDR1 as MDHEN and CDR2 as SYDVKM. The CDR3 sequence is 18 residues long. The CDR3 nucleotides read TGTGCCAGCACTTACGATGCGGGGGGCCTCCAAAGCCGGGATACGCAGTATTTT. This sequence encodes CASTYDAGGLQSRDTQYF. The full variable domain, its missing parts supplied by reference TRBV28 and TRBJ2-3, is DVKVTQSSRYLVKRTGEKVFLECVQDMDHENMFWYRQDPGLGLRLIYFSYDVKMKEKGDIPEGYSVSREKKERFSLILESASTNQTSMYLCASTYDAGGLQSRDTQYFGPGTRLTVL.

Concerning this clone itself: Other DNA sequences from this sample encode an identical CDR3 as well. The chain couples TRBV6-8 to TRBJ1-5; TRBD1 aligns across 8 bases. This CDR3 comprises 15 residues. V lost 6 bases and J lost 3; bases outside the gene matches: 7. CDR1 and CDR2 from the germline V gene are MNHGY and SAAAGT. CDR3 coding DNA: TGTGCCAGCAGCCTCGAGGGACAGGACAATCAGCCCCAGCATTTT. It specifies CASSLEGQDNQPQHF.

V and J are TRBV5-1 and TRBJ2-6, with D possibly matching TRBD1 (6 bases). The germline V gene has CDR1 SGHRS and CDR2 YFSETQ. The V end lost 4 bases, the J end lost 0 bases, and 11 bases lay between the germline ends. CDR3 length equals 16 residues. CDR3 region: CASSLGQLSGANVLTF. Written as DNA, the CDR3 is TGCGCCAGCAGCCTTGGACAGCTCTCTGGGGCCAACGTCCTGACTTTC.

The chain has TRBV19 and TRBJ2-7, with no clear D. Trimming stripped 4 bases from V and 2 bases from J, with 12 bases between. The CDR3 length is 14 residues. From germline, CDR1 is LNHDA and CDR2 SQIVND (reference sequence). The CDR3 sequence: CASSSSAGAYEQYF. For the CDR3, the DNA is TGTGCCAGTAGTAGCTCTGCTGGGGCCTACGAGCAGTACTTC.

V usage is TRBV5-4 and J usage is TRBJ2-5, with D possibly called TRBD1 or TRBD2 (6 bases each). This CDR3 has 14 amino acids. Trimming took off 1 base at V and 3 bases at J, with 10 bases between the two ends. Germline CDR1 is SGHNT and CDR2 is YYREEE (reference sequence). The CDR3 bases are TGTGCCAGCAGCTTGACAGGGAGGAAAGAGACCCAGTACTTC. It is translated as CASSLTGRKETQYF.

This chain joins TRBV18 and TRBJ2-2; 8 nucleotides agree with TRBD2. This CDR3 comprises 14 residues. The trim removed 4 bases at V and 6 bases at J, leaving 4 bases unmatched. CDR1 and CDR2 from the germline V gene are KGHSH and LQKENI. CDR3 coding DNA: TGTGCCAGCTCACAGAATAGCGGGGCCGGGGAGCTGTTTTTT. It specifies CASSQNSGAGELFF.

The chain couples TRBV5-8 to TRBJ2-3, with unresolved D. Trimming removed 3 bases from V and 5 bases from J, with 7 bases in between. CDR3 length equals 12 residues. Germline V lookup: CDR1 SGHTS, CDR2 YDEGEE. CDR3 nucleotide sequence: TGTGCCAGCAGCTCCCTAGAAGATACGCAGTATTTT. Amino acids: CASSSLEDTQYF.

The rearrangement uses TRBV19 and TRBJ2-7; possibly TRBD1 or TRBD2 for D (5 bases each). This CDR3 comprises 14 residues. Germline CDR1 is LNHDA and CDR2 is SQIVND (reference sequence). Trimming took off 5 bases at V and 3 bases at J, with 14 bases between the two ends. The CDR3 spells CASSSRTGHYEQYF. CDR3 coding DNA: TGTGCCAGTAGTTCTCGGACGGGGCACTACGAGCAGTACTTC.

The chain is built from TRBV6-1 and TRBJ2-1, with 10 positions matching TRBD2. Germline assignment: CDR1 MNHNS and CDR2 SASEGT. CDR3 length: 13 amino acids. Trimming cost V 7 bases and J 6 bases; bases outside gene matches: 3. The CDR3 loop reads CASNLAGVNEQFF. In DNA form, the CDR3 reads TGTGCCAGCAATCTAGCGGGAGTCAATGAGCAGTTCTTC.

The gene calls are TRBV6-1 and TRBJ2-7; TRBD2 agrees at 9 bases. CDR1 is MNHNS and CDR2 is SASEGT in the germline V gene. V gave up 5 bases and J gave up 8 bases; unmatched junction bases: 7. The CDR3 consists of 13 residues. The CDR3 sequence: CASSLAGLAQQYF. CDR3 bases: TGTGCCAGCAGTCTGGCGGGACTAGCTCAGCAGTACTTC.

This rearrangement joins TRBV7-2 to TRBJ1-1, with 8 bases aligning to TRBD1. V was pared by 4 bases and J by 11 bases, with 6 bases of the junction left unmatched. Per germline, CDR1 SGHTA and CDR2 FQGNSA. The CDR3 covers 12 residues. In DNA form, the CDR3 reads TGTGCCAGCAGCTCTCAGGGGGCGGCGGCTTTCTTT. Translation: CASSSQGAAAFF.

This clone was seen a single time. The chain employs TRBV19 and TRBJ2-5; the match to TRBD2 covers 7 bases. This CDR3 is built from 14 residues. Germline-derived CDR1 and CDR2 are LNHDA and SQIVND (reference sequence). V shed 3 bases and J 5 bases; nucleotides not matched to a gene: 6. CDR3 residues: CASSMRGSRETQYF. CDR3 nucleotides: TGTGCCAGTAGTATGCGGGGGTCCAGGGAGACCCAGTACTTC.

This clone appeared once. The rearrangement joins TRBV18 to TRBJ1-3, with D possibly TRBD1 on 5 matching bases. Germline-derived CDR1 and CDR2 are KGHSH and LQKENI. This CDR3 has 16 residues. Trimming left V 3 bases short and J 0 bases short, with 12 bases between. The CDR3 is CASSPSDSSSGNTIYF. The CDR3 nucleotides read TGTGCCAGCTCACCTTCCGACAGTTCCTCTGGAAACACCATATATTTT.

The chain uses TRBV15 and TRBJ1-1, with TRBD1 as a possible D gene (5 bases). The CDR3 totals 15 residues. The germline CDR1 and CDR2 sequences are LNHNV and YYDKDF (reference sequence). V lost 2 bases to trimming and J lost 1 base, with 11 bases between them. The DNA for the CDR3 is TGTGCCACCAGCAGACCTGGGGGACCGAACACTGAAGCTTTCTTT. Its translation: CATSRPGGPNTEAFF.

The genes are TRBV7-6 and TRBJ2-7, with D possibly TRBD1 on 5 matching bases. CDR1 and CDR2 (germline): SGHVS, FNYEAQ. Trimming left V 4 bases short and J 6 bases short, with 13 bases between. This CDR3 has 13 residues. CDR3 bases: TGTGCCAGCAGCTCGACAGACGAAGCCGAGCAGTACTTC. This gives the protein CASSSTDEAEQYF.

The V call is TRBV5-4, the J call TRBJ1-2; D is undetermined. CDR1 SGHNT and CDR2 YYREEE come from the germline V gene (reference sequence). Trimming stripped 3 bases from V and 5 bases from J, with 5 bases between. This CDR3 is 11 amino acids long. CDR3 DNA sequence: TGTGCCAGCAGCTCCTTTTATGGCTACACCTTC. As protein: CASSSFYGYTF. Full variable domain (remainder filled in from reference TRBV5-4 and TRBJ1-2): ETGVTQSPTHLIKTRGQQVTLRCSSQSGHNTVSWYQQALGQGPQFIFQYYREEENGRGNFPPRFSGLQFPNYSSELNVNALELDDSALYLCASSSFYGYTFGSGTRLTVV.

The V gene is TRBV30, the J gene TRBJ1-2; weak D call: TRBD1 (5 bases). This CDR3 comprises 13 residues. V lost 8 bases to trimming and J lost 4 bases, with 17 bases between them. Germline CDR1 GTSNPN, CDR2 SVGIG (reference sequence). CDR3 sequence: CALRVGVSYGYTF. The CDR3 coding sequence is TGTGCCCTGCGTGTAGGGGTATCCTATGGCTACACCTTC.

V is TRBV29-1 and J is TRBJ2-7; 10 bases match TRBD1. CDR1 SQVTM and CDR2 ANQGSEA come from the germline V gene. V was pared by 6 bases and J by 8 bases, with 10 bases of the junction left unmatched. The CDR3 has 13 residues. This chain's CDR3 is CSVAVGTGVQQYF. The CDR3 DNA sequence: TGCAGCGTCGCAGTGGGGACAGGGGTCCAGCAGTACTTC.

Comments on this clone: An end of the junction differs from the germline gene, which may be a read error. The same CDR3 also results from other DNA sequences found in this sample. V and J are TRBV6-6 and TRBJ1-2; 7 nucleotides align to TRBD1. Germline CDR1 and CDR2: MNHNY and SVGAGI (reference sequence). The CDR3 is 13 amino acids. CDR3 residues: CASSRDRAYGYTF. The CDR3 DNA follows: TGCGCCAGCAGCAGAGACAGGGCCTATGGCTACACCTTC.